Following are 5 T cell receptor beta chains from one sample sequenced in a study of vaccination and CD4 T cells after COVID-19 (dated by TCRdb to 2022 to 2024). The antigens for these receptors are not known. This sample's treatment or condition label indicates: approximately 10-day PBMC culture with coronavirus spike peptide pools or control peptides (ViraFEST assay). CD4+ T cells from unexposed donors were collected before the COVID-19 pandemic (2011-2018). Receptors were amplified or captured by PCR. The data were produced on an Illumina iSeq 100. DNA from cultured CD4+ T cells underwent TCR sequencing with the Oncomine TCR Beta short-read assay at the Johns Hopkins FTIC core. The QIAamp micro DNA kit was used to extract genomic DNA from the cultured CD4+ T cells. The public reads were reprocessed in TCRdb via fastp at Q25 and MiXCR, keeping in-frame beta chains. Rows matching on CDR3 protein sequence are summarized as one entry with the most common DNA and genes. Counted in this sample were thousands of distinct CDR3 sequences; less than 45% of them appeared once. The ten largest clonotypes hold about 35% of the sample.

Sequenced sample: CD4+ T cells from blood, cultured in vitro. The receptors stem from a human donor in good health.

The chain links TRBV28 to TRBJ2-7, with D maybe TRBD1 (5 bases). This CDR3 is 13 amino acids long. V lost 6 bases to trimming and J lost 0 bases, with 9 bases between them. The germline V gene has CDR1 MDHEN and CDR2 SYDVKM. CDR3 coding DNA: TGTGCCAGCAGGACAGCGAGCTCCTACGAGCAGTACTTC. As protein: CASRTASSYEQYF.

J is TRBJ1-4 and V is TRBV7-9, with D unresolved. Trimming cost V 1 base and J 10 bases, with 7 bases left between them. The CDR3 extends over 12 amino acids. CDR1 is SEHNR and CDR2 is FQNEAQ in the germline V gene (reference sequence). CDR3 amino acids: CASSLGPRKLFF. CDR3 coding DNA: TGTGCCAGCAGCTTAGGGCCGCGAAAACTGTTTTTT.

The genes are TRBV10-3 and TRBJ2-2; D may be TRBD1 (6 bases). Trimming removed 5 bases from V and 1 base from J, with 11 bases in between. CDR3 length: 15 residues. Germline values: CDR1 ENHRY, CDR2 SYGVKD. The CDR3 DNA reads TGTGCCATCAGTTCGGGACACCTGAACACCGGGGAGCTGTTTTTT. Translating gives CAISSGHLNTGELFF.

This clonotype was seen only a few times. This chain connects TRBV20-1 to TRBJ1-2, with a weak D call TRBD1 (6 bases). Germline V gives CDR1 DFQATT, CDR2 SNEGSKA (reference sequence). Trimming removed 6 bases at V and 4 bases at J, with 12 bases between. The CDR3 runs 12 residues. The CDR3 nucleotides are TGCAGTGCCCCCCGGGACATCTATGGCTACACCTTC. Translation: CSAPRDIYGYTF.

V usage is TRBV20-1 and J usage is TRBJ2-7; D is possibly TRBD1 (5 bases). The V end lost 6 bases, the J end lost 0 bases, and 12 bases lay between the germline ends. The CDR3 loop spans 13 amino acids. From germline, CDR1 is DFQATT and CDR2 SNEGSKA (reference sequence). This CDR3 is CSATTESSYEQYF. CDR3 in DNA: TGCAGTGCCACGACAGAGAGCTCCTACGAGCAGTACTTC.